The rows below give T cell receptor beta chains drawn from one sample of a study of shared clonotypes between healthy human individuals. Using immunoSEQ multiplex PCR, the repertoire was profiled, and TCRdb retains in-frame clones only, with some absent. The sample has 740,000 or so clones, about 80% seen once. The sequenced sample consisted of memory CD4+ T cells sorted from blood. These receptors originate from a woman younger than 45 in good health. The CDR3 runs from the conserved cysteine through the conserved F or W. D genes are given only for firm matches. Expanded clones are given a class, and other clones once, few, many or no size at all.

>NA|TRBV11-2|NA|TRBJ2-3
CASSPRSTVGSTDTQYF
TGTGCCAGCAGCCCCAGATCTACGGTTGGCAGCACAGATACGCAGTATTTT
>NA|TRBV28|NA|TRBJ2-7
CASGRRQYEQYF
TGTGCCAGCGGTAGACGGCAATACGAGCAGTACTTC
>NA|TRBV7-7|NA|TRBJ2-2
CASSTGPTGELFF
TGTGCCAGCAGCACAGGTCCCACCGGGGAGCTGTTTTTT
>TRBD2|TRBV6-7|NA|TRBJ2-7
CASSYSNTSGRYEQYF
TGTGCCAGCAGTTACTCGAATACTAGCGGGAGGTACGAGCAGTACTTC
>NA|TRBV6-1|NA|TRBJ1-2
CASRGPETDPYGYTF
TGTGCCAGCAGGGGGCCGGAAACAGATCCATATGGCTACACCTTC
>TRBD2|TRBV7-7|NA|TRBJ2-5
CASSSNSGSRETQYF
TGTGCCAGCAGCTCAAATAGCGGGAGTAGAGAGACCCAGTACTTC
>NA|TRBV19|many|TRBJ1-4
CASSGTGTSELFF
TGTGCCAGTAGCGGAACAGGGACAAGCGAACTGTTTTTT
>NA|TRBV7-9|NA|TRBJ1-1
CASSFSAGATEAFF
TGTGCCAGCAGCTTTTCGGCAGGGGCTACTGAAGCTTTCTTT
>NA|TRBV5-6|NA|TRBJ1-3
CASGGAGNTIYF
TGTGCCAGCGGGGGGGCTGGAAACACCATATATTTT
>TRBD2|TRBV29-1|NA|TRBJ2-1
CSVESGRNNEQFF
TGCAGCGTTGAGAGCGGGAGGAACAATGAGCAGTTCTTC
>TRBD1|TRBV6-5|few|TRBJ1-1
CASLDRDSYTEAFF
TGTGCCAGCTTAGACCGGGACAGTTACACTGAAGCTTTCTTT
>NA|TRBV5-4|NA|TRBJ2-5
CASSLTRGETQYF
TGTGCCAGCAGTCTGACTAGAGGAGAGACCCAGTACTTC
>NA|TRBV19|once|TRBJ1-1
CASSTGYGRTEAFF
TGTGCCAGTAGTACTGGATACGGGAGGACTGAAGCTTTCTTT
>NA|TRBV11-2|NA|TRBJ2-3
CASSFISGASTDTQYF
TGTGCCAGCAGCTTCATTAGCGGAGCTAGCACAGATACGCAGTATTTT
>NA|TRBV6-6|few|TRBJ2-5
CASSLSSETQYF
TGTGCCAGCAGTTTATCGTCGGAGACCCAGTACTTC
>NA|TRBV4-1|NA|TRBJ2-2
CASSPGPRNTGELFF
TGCGCCAGCAGCCCGGGACCCAGGAACACCGGGGAGCTGTTTTTT
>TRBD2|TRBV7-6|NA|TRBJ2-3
CASSLSSGYTDTQYF
TGTGCCAGCAGCTTGTCTAGCGGATACACAGATACGCAGTATTTT
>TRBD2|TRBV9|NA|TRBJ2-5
CASSHSLAGGETQYF
TGTGCCAGCAGCCATTCACTAGCGGGAGGGGAGACCCAGTACTTC
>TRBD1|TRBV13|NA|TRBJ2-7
CASSYGTGGYEQYF
TGTGCCAGCAGCTACGGGACAGGGGGATACGAGCAGTACTTC
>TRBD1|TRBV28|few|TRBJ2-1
CASRGGQGVHEQFF
TGTGCCAGCAGGGGGGGACAGGGTGTACATGAGCAGTTCTTC
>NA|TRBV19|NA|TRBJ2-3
CASSIIISTDTQYF
TGTGCCAGTAGTATAATAATCAGCACAGATACGCAGTATTTT
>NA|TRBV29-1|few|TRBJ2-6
CSVETGSGANVLTF
TGCAGCGTTGAAACAGGGTCTGGGGCCAACGTCCTGACTTTC
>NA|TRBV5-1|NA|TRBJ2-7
CASSRAAEPNYEQYF
TGCGCCAGCAGCCGGGCAGCCGAACCCAACTACGAGCAGTACTTC
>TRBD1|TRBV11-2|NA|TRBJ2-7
CASSFVWTGWNEQYF
TGTGCCAGCAGCTTTGTGTGGACAGGGTGGAACGAGCAGTACTTC
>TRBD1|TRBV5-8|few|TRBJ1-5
CASEMTGDQPQHF
TGTGCCAGCGAAATGACAGGGGATCAGCCCCAGCATTTT
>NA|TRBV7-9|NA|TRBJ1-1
CASSHGGTNTEAFF
TGTGCCAGCAGCCACGGGGGGACGAACACTGAAGCTTTCTTT
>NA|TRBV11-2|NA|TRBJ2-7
CASSPRATSEQYF
TGTGCCAGCAGCCCCCGGGCCACCTCCGAGCAGTACTTC
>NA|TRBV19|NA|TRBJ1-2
CASSKAAANYGYTF
TGTGCCAGTAGTAAGGCGGCAGCTAACTATGGCTACACCTTC
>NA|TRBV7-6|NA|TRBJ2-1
CASSLALGRNEQFF
TGTGCCAGCAGCTTAGCGTTAGGTAGAAATGAGCAGTTCTTC
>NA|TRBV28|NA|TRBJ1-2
CASSSVPGRRTSGYTF
TGTGCCAGCAGTTCAGTCCCGGGACGGAGGACTTCTGGCTACACCTTC
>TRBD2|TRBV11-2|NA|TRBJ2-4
CASSLFSGRASLAKNIQYF
TGTGCCAGCAGCCTCTTTAGCGGGAGAGCCTCACTAGCCAAAAACATTCAGTACTTC
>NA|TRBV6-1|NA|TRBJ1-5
CASSDRVSNQPQHF
TGTGCCAGCAGTGACAGAGTTAGCAATCAGCCCCAGCATTTT
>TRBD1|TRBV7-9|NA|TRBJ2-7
CASSLFGGTGTSYEQYF
TGTGCCAGCAGCCTATTTGGGGGGACAGGGACCTCCTACGAGCAGTACTTC
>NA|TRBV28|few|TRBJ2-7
CASSLAGSSSYEQYF
TGTGCCAGCAGTTTAGCTGGGTCCAGCTCCTACGAGCAGTACTTC
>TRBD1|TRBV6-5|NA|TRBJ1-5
CASSWDRGYSNQPQHF
TGTGCCAGCAGTTGGGACAGGGGGTATAGCAATCAGCCCCAGCATTTT
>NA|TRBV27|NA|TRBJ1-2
CASSADRGSNYGYTF
TGTGCCAGCAGTGCTGACAGAGGTTCTAACTATGGCTACACCTTC
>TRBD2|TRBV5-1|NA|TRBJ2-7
CASSPLLSGLAGSEQYF
TGCGCCAGCAGCCCATTACTTTCGGGACTAGCGGGCTCCGAGCAGTACTTC
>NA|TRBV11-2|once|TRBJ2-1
CASSLVSRSLGNEQFF
TGTGCCAGCAGCTTAGTGTCCAGGTCATTGGGCAATGAGCAGTTCTTC
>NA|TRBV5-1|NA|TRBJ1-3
CASSLTFTDSGNTIYF
TGCGCCAGCAGTCTTACATTCACGGATTCTGGAAACACCATATATTTT
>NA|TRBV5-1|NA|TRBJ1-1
CASSPRGDLNTEAFF
TGCGCCAGCAGCCCTCGTGGGGACTTGAACACTGAAGCTTTCTTT
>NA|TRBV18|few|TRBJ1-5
CASSPRGGSNQPQHF
TGTGCCAGCTCACCAAGGGGGGGCAGCAATCAGCCCCAGCATTTT
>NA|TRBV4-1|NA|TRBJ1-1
CASSQPTTGNTEAFF
TGCGCCAGCAGCCAACCAACGACAGGGAACACTGAAGCTTTCTTT
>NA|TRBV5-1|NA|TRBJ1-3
CASSQGSIRSSGNTIYF
TGCGCCAGCAGCCAGGGTAGTATCCGGAGTTCTGGAAACACCATATATTTT
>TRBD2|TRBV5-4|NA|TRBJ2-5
CASSSFGLAGGRGTQYF
TGTGCCAGCAGCTCGTTCGGACTAGCGGGGGGAAGGGGGACCCAGTACTTC
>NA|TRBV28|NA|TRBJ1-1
CASRGGAPRAFF
TGTGCCAGCAGGGGGGGGGCCCCAAGAGCTTTCTTT
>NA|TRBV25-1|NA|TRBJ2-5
CASSVLGGGETQYF
TGTGCCAGCAGTGTACTCGGGGGTGGAGAGACCCAGTACTTC